This T cell receptor beta chain comes out of a study of blood T cells in healthy people across ages. A sample-barcoded 5' primer and a J-beta primer mix were used in a second PCR of about 7 to 12 cycles. Each cDNA molecule received a tag from a template-switch adaptor that had 12 random nucleotides. TCRdb reprocessed the 5' RACE reads via MiXCR and lists one record per CDR3 protein. The table lists around 1,800,000 distinct CDR3 sequences, 30% to 40% of them singletons. V was trimmed by 0 bases and J by 7 bases, leaving 12 bases between them. The CDR3 runs to 14 residues. Germline assignment: CDR1 LGHNA and CDR2 YSLEER.

This TCR derives from a human donor in good health. The sequenced sample consisted of blood. The J gene is TRBJ1-2, the V gene TRBV4-3; D perhaps matches TRBD1 (5 bases). This chain's CDR3 is CASSQDEDTCGYTF. The CDR3 bases are TGCGCCAGCAGCCAAGATGAGGACACCTGTGGCTACACCTTC.